The rows below give T cell receptor beta chains drawn from one sample of a study of blood T cell repertoires in COVID-19. Sequencing used immunoSEQ multiplex PCR; TCRdb keeps in-frame clones, though not all of them. The sample consists of more than 60,000 clones, roughly four fifths of them appearing once. What was sequenced was peripheral blood. Every receptor here comes from a man in his fifties with COVID-19, enrolled during active disease. Both conserved end residues are part of each CDR3.

>TRBJ2-5|TRBV5-1
CASSLGREETQYF
>TRBJ1-4|TRBV18
CASSPQGINEKLFF
>TRBJ2-7|TRBV5-1
CASSFRGQGPNEQYF
>TRBJ1-6|TRBV5-6
CASSPRGQGSSYNSPLHF
>TRBJ1-1|TRBV5-1
CASSPDSGNTEAFF
>TRBJ1-2|TRBV2
CASHKEGTNYGYTF
>TRBJ1-2|TRBV3-1/TRBV3-2
CASSQDRGNYGYTF
>TRBJ2-7|TRBV7-2
CASSPPAGDREQYF
>TRBJ2-7|TRBV27
CATAGGDSYEQYF
>TRBJ1-1|TRBV19
CASSIGGNTEAFF
>TRBJ2-1|TRBV7-9
CASSLARLQFF
>TRBJ1-1|TRBV19
CASSPSGQGARAFF
>TRBJ1-5|TRBV6-5
CASHQDSNQPQHF
>TRBJ2-5|TRBV2
CASSADRGRQETQYF
>TRBJ1-5|TRBV6-1
CASSDRSNQPQHF
>TRBJ1-2|TRBV29-1
CSGFNRAERGYTF
>TRBJ2-1|TRBV4-1
CASSHPLAGGNNEQFF
>TRBJ2-3|TRBV6-5
CASRGSGDTQYF
>TRBJ2-3|TRBV5-4
CASSRPGQGTDTQYF
>TRBJ2-3|TRBV5-1
CASSLFSGSTDTQYF
>TRBJ2-7|TRBV11-3
CASSWNSAGLQYF
>TRBJ2-1|TRBV9
CASSVAGTSGGIEQFF
>TRBJ2-2|TRBV5-4
CASSLGRGDTGELFF
>TRBJ1-4|TRBV9
CASSVGAGRLHEKLFF
>TRBJ1-5|TRBV24-1
CATSGATGPQHF
>TRBJ2-1|TRBV6-5
CASSLGQGSYNEQFF
>TRBJ2-1|TRBV5-1
CASSLEAGGSYNEQFF
>TRBJ2-7|TRBV5-1
CASSPTLAGAFYEQYF
>TRBJ2-7|TRBV5-4
CASSLFVPDSITYEQYF
>TRBJ2-1|TRBV7-7
CASSPRGGSYNEQFF
>TRBJ1-3|TRBV28
CASSLSRQGAGNTIYF
>TRBJ2-7|TRBV7-6
CASSLAYSSTYEQYF
>TRBJ2-3|TRBV5-4
CASSAKTSGGGTDTQYF
>TRBJ2-3|TRBV5-4
CASSLPGQGSDTQYF
>TRBJ2-1|TRBV9
CASSVDREQFF
>TRBJ1-4|TRBV19
CASSPGDRGREKLFF
>TRBJ2-5|TRBV2
CASSEGLVETQYF
>TRBJ2-4|TRBV11-3
CASSFLQGRSAKNIQYF
>TRBJ1-1|TRBV11-3
CASSSPGQGTNTEAFF
>TRBJ1-1|TRBV19
CASSRQGATNTEAFF
>TRBJ2-6|TRBV7-2
CASSDNYRGSGANVLTF
>TRBJ2-5|TRBV25-1
CAGLRTGIRGTQYF
>TRBJ1-1|TRBV19
CASSTQENTEAFF
>TRBJ1-4|TRBV30
CAWSKLKEKLFF
>TRBJ2-5|TRBV11-1
CASRPLGRGGETQYF